The entry that follows covers one TCR beta chain sequence. Its specificity is unknown. The data belong to a study of cytomegalovirus exposure and HLA in healthy donors. Study observations and caveats: The availability of immune exposure information extended only to CMV serostatus.

Amplification used 60 Vbeta primers and 13 Jbeta primers. Here immunoSEQ multiplex PCR was the method, and the copy in TCRdb shows in-frame clones only, minus some. The sample has some 130,000 clones; roughly 71% are singletons. Germline values: CDR1 LGHNA, CDR2 YSLEER. This CDR3 contains 14 residues. The V and J ends lost 0 bases and 7 bases respectively, with 12 bases between them. The J gene is TRBJ1-2, the V gene TRBV4-3; D remains unclear. This TCR was sampled from a middle-aged woman in good health and CMV-seronegative. Sequencing input: PBMCs. DNA of the CDR3: TGCGCCAGCAGCCAAGAGGTGTCGGCAGGTGGCTACACCTTC. Amino acid sequence: CASSQEVSAGGYTF.